The sequence of this T cell receptor beta chain was determined in a study of blood T cell repertoires in COVID-19. Across the study: There were acute and convalescent COVID-19 samples, and they came from the United States, Italy and Spain.

The CDR3 loop spans 14 amino acids. Between the trimmed V and J ends, which lost 3 bases and 10 bases, there was a span of 16 bases. Germline loops: CDR1 MGHRA, CDR2 YSYEKL. In Seattle, patients joined the study during active infection and were tracked longitudinally. The repertoire was sequenced with immunoSEQ multiplex PCR; TCRdb's copy has only in-frame clones and lacks some. The profile shows a few hundred thousand clones, 91% of them singletons. This clonotype was obtained from a person under 30 with COVID-19, enrolled during active disease. This sequence joins TRBV4-1 and TRBJ2-1; D is possibly TRBD2 (5 bases). Sequencing was performed on peripheral blood. CDR3 in DNA: TGCGCCAGCAGCCAGGGCAAGCGGCTGGGAGAGCAGTTCTTC. As protein: CASSQGKRLGEQFF.